This TCR beta chain was sequenced during a study of neurological immune-mediated disorders. TCRdb used MiXCR to reprocess the 5' RACE reads, holding one entry per CDR3 protein. This sample has 50,000 or so distinct CDR3 sequences, with 10% to 15% found just once. This clonotype was recorded many times. Its target is unknown. Findings of the study overall: TCR-beta repertoires seemed private in all groups, with no expanded CDR3 amino acid sequences shared. The highest TCR clonal expansion occurred in HTLV-1-associated myelopathy; multiple sclerosis fell below healthy controls.

Time point meaning: longitudinal time-point 2. Germline assignment: CDR1 DFQATT and CDR2 SNEGSKA (reference sequence). This CDR3 has 14 amino acids. J lost 4 bases, V lost 5 bases, and 7 bases had no gene match. Sequenced input: PBMCs. The clonotype originates from a male donor with HTLV-1-associated myelopathy (HAM/TSP). The chain couples TRBV20-1 to TRBJ2-7; 11 bases map to TRBD1. CDR3 bases: TGCAGTGCTCTGACCGGGACAGGGGGATACGAGCAGTACTTC. The encoded protein is CSALTGTGGYEQYF.